Following are 5 T cell receptor beta chains from one sample sequenced in a study of identical twins listed by TCRdb under 2016. Libraries came from 5' RACE. The data were produced on an Illumina HiSeq 2000. The public reads were reprocessed in TCRdb via fastp at Q25 and MiXCR, keeping in-frame beta chains. Identical CDR3 proteins give one entry, which carries the most common genes and DNA. Counted in this sample were under 300,000 distinct CDR3 sequences; over 12% of them appeared once. Approximately 9.3% of the sample lies in the top ten. Sequenced material: memory (CD45RO+) T cells sorted from blood. The cell subset or site label here, explained by the study, means: CD45RO+ enriched T cells. The source of these receptors is a woman aged 18-29 years in good health.

The chain links TRBV19 to TRBJ2-2, with no clear D. The CDR3 has 15 amino acids. The ends were cut back, 7 bases at V and 3 bases at J, with 15 bases in the middle. Germline assignment: CDR1 LNHDA and CDR2 SQIVND (reference sequence). In nucleotides, the CDR3 is TGTGCCAGTAACACCCCGGGTTCCCACACCGGGGAGCTGTTTTTT. Translated: CASNTPGSHTGELFF. The complete variable domain, with remaining parts taken from reference TRBV19 and TRBJ2-2, reads DGGITQSPKYLFRKEGQNVTLSCEQNLNHDAMYWYRQDPGQGLRLIYYSQIVNDFQKGDIAEGYSVSREKKESFPLTVTSAQKNPTAFYLCASNTPGSHTGELFFGEGSRLTVL.

This chain links TRBV10-3 with TRBJ1-5; D gene uncertain. The CDR3 is 16 amino acids. Germline loops: CDR1 ENHRY, CDR2 SYGVKD. With 0 bases removed from V and 2 bases from J, the gap between germline ends came to 11 bases. This CDR3 is CAISESVGMGNQPQHF. The CDR3, as DNA: TGTGCCATCAGTGAGTCGGTAGGGATGGGCAATCAGCCCCAGCATTTT.

In this sample, this clonotype turned up a few times. The V and J genes are TRBV6-1 and TRBJ1-5; D not certain. CDR3 size: 16 residues. V shed 6 bases and J shed 5 bases, with 20 bases lying between them. Germline CDR1 MNHNS, CDR2 SASEGT. The CDR3 reads CASRQRGLITDQPQHF. For the CDR3, the DNA is TGTGCCAGCAGACAAAGAGGACTTATTACGGATCAGCCCCAGCATTTT.

The DNA for the CDR3 is TGCGCCAGCAGCTTGGTGACAGGGGGCGATCAGCCCCAGCATTTT. It encodes CASSLVTGGDQPQHF. V and J are TRBV5-1 and TRBJ1-5; 10 nucleotides align to TRBD1. Germline CDR1 is SGHRS and CDR2 is YFSETQ. With V trimmed by 0 bases and J by 5 bases, 2 bases remained unmatched. The CDR3 is 15 amino acids.

This clonotype was recorded a few times. The V gene is TRBV6-5, the J gene TRBJ2-1; 9 nucleotides match TRBD2. J was trimmed by 3 bases and V by 0 bases; bases with no gene match: 0. Germline CDR1 reads MNHEY; CDR2 reads SVGAGI. The CDR3 sequence is 15 residues long. CDR3 sequence reads: CASSYSAGGYNEQFF. The CDR3, as DNA: TGTGCCAGCAGTTACTCAGCGGGGGGCTACAATGAGCAGTTCTTC.